This is a list of T cell receptor beta chains from one sample in a study of patients and donors after allogeneic stem cell transplantation. TCRdb re-called the RT-PCR reads through MiXCR, storing one row per CDR3 protein. The data hold 920,000 or so distinct CDR3 sequences, with roughly 18% observed a single time. Sequencing was carried out using blood, either unsorted or a sorted T cell fraction (not recorded which). These receptors originate from a human donor who was either an allogeneic HSCT recipient or a stem cell or donor lymphocyte infusion donor (not recorded which). It is not recorded whose cells these are; they may come from a transplant donor. Both conserved end residues are part of each CDR3. The D gene is left open where the match is weak. Clone size appears in some rows only: once, few, many, or a class for an expanded clone.

v_gene	j_gene	d_gene	abundance	CDR3nt	CDR3aa
TRBV15	TRBJ1-2	-	few	TGTGCCACCAGCAGAGACCCTGGGGCACCAGCTAACTATGGCTACACCTTC	CATSRDPGAPANYGYTF
TRBV28	TRBJ2-7	TRBD1	-	TGTGCCAGCAGTTTGAGGGGACAGGGGGTCGGGGAGCAGTACTTC	CASSLRGQGVGEQYF
TRBV6-1	TRBJ1-4	-	few	TGTGCCAGCAGACGCGGGACACGGGATGAAAAACTGTTTTTT	CASRRGTRDEKLFF
TRBV7-2	TRBJ2-3	-	few	TGTGCCAGCAGTCGCGTCAGGGTTAGCACAGATACGCAGTATTTT	CASSRVRVSTDTQYF
TRBV20-1	TRBJ2-1	TRBD2	few	TGCAGTGCTAGTGCGAGCGGGAGGGGGCTAAGGAATGAGCAGTTCTTC	CSASASGRGLRNEQFF
TRBV20-1	TRBJ2-7	-	few	TGCAGTGCTAGACCCGACAGGACTTCCTACGAGCAGTACTTC	CSARPDRTSYEQYF
TRBV7-6	TRBJ2-5	-	-	TGTGCCAGCAGCTCTTCGGTGAAAAAGGAGACCCAGTACTTC	CASSSSVKKETQYF
TRBV6-5	TRBJ2-7	TRBD2	few	TGTGCCAGCAGTTACGGGGGACTAGCCACCTACGAGCAGTACTTC	CASSYGGLATYEQYF
TRBV24-1	TRBJ1-5	TRBD1	-	TGTGCCACCAGTCCGGGACAGACTAATCAGCCCCAGCATTTT	CATSPGQTNQPQHF
TRBV5-1	TRBJ2-1	-	few	TGCGCCAGCAGTCCATGGACTGACAATGAGCAGTTCTTC	CASSPWTDNEQFF
TRBV14	TRBJ2-1	-	-	TGTGCCAGCAGCCAAGATACCACCTACTCGTACGGTGAGCAGTTCTTC	CASSQDTTYSYGEQFF
TRBV5-1	TRBJ1-1	-	few	TGCGCCAGCAGCGATCAGGGGAACACTGAAGCTTTCTTT	CASSDQGNTEAFF
TRBV6-1	TRBJ1-6	-	few	TGTGCCAGCAGTGAGGCCCTCTATAATTCACCCCTCCACTTT	CASSEALYNSPLHF